This entry features one T cell receptor beta chain sequence. Its target is not known. This entry is derived from a study of T cell repertoires in cytomegalovirus infection. Overall study: Indications came from public TCR beta signatures; they pointed to CMV infection and to a matching HLA type.

TCRdb re-derived calls from the reads in MiXCR, one entry per CDR3 protein. In the table there are some 600,000 distinct CDR3 sequences, approximately 24% of which are singletons. The study, taken as a whole, reports: Cumulated frequencies of public TCR beta families served to identify carriers of CMV plus the relevant HLA. Dominating the ex vivo response were HLA-C-restricted CMV-specific TCR beta clonotypes.

The germline V gene encodes CDR1 SGHRS and CDR2 YFSETQ. Trimming removed 0 bases from V and 2 bases from J, with 7 bases in between. The CDR3 is 14 amino acids. Sequenced input: CD8+ T cells from PBMCs. The TCR sequence derives from a human donor in good health (CMV status not recorded). Some clones in this sample may be carry-over from other donors' samples. The chain has TRBV5-1 and TRBJ2-3; D remains ambiguous. In DNA form, the CDR3 reads TGCGCCAGCAGCTTGGTACTCGACACAGATACGCAGTATTTT. This gives the protein CASSLVLDTDTQYF.